A selection of T cell receptor beta chains follows, all from one sample in a study of blood T cell repertoires in COVID-19. The table came from immunoSEQ multiplex PCR; TCRdb's copy has only in-frame clones and leaves some out. The sample includes 95,000 to 150,000 clones, over 70% of them seen just once. Sequencing was done on a sample of peripheral blood. These TCRs come from a woman aged 70 to 79 with acute or convalescent COVID-19. The CDR3 runs from the conserved cysteine through the conserved F or W. D genes are given only for firm matches. Clone size is given for some rows only: seen once, a few or many times, or a class if the clone is expanded.

V gene	CDR3 length	J gene	clone size	D gene	CDR3 protein	CDR3 DNA
TRBV29-1	12	TRBJ2-2	-	-	CSVGLNTGELFF	TGCAGCGTCGGACTCAACACCGGGGAGCTGTTTTTT
TRBV19	14	TRBJ1-2	-	-	CASSITGALYGYTF	TGTGCCAGTAGTATAACTGGGGCCCTCTATGGCTACACCTTC
TRBV2	12	TRBJ2-1	-	TRBD1	CASSDMGQEQFF	TGTGCCAGCAGTGATATGGGACAGGAGCAGTTCTTC
TRBV2	12	TRBJ1-2	-	-	CASEFTYYGYTF	TGTGCCAGCGAGTTTACGTACTATGGCTACACCTTC
TRBV7-9	15	TRBJ1-4	-	TRBD1	CASSLRGHSGEKLFF	TGTGCCAGCAGCCTCAGGGGGCACTCAGGGGAAAAACTGTTTTTT
TRBV28	14	TRBJ1-2	-	TRBD1	CASSLSHRGYGYTF	TGTGCCAGCAGTTTATCTCACAGGGGTTATGGCTACACCTTC
TRBV10-2	13	TRBJ1-1	-	-	CASSDRGGSEAFF	TGCGCCAGCAGTGATCGGGGGGGCTCTGAAGCTTTCTTT
TRBV21-1	19	TRBJ1-4	-	-	CASSRGDRWGIPTNEKLFF	TGTGCCAGCAGCCGTGGGGACAGGTGGGGAATTCCAACTAATGAAAAACTGTTTTTT
TRBV10-3	17	TRBJ1-5	-	-	CAISESNSRGSDQPQHF	TGTGCCATCAGTGAGTCGAATAGCAGGGGATCCGATCAGCCCCAGCATTTT
TRBV5-1	14	TRBJ1-1	-	TRBD1	CASSSSLTGQGSFF	TGCGCCAGCAGCTCGTCCTTAACGGGACAGGGGTCTTTCTTT
TRBV3-1/TRBV3-2	14	TRBJ2-3	-	-	CASSHLARGDTQYF	TGTGCCAGCAGCCATCTAGCCAGGGGAGATACGCAGTATTTT
TRBV2	15	TRBJ1-5	once	-	CASMGSSGGGQPQHF	TGTGCCAGCATGGGTAGCTCCGGAGGCGGTCAGCCCCAGCATTTT
TRBV2	14	TRBJ2-3	-	TRBD1	CASSERGPVDTQYF	TGTGCCAGCAGTGAGAGGGGGCCCGTCGATACGCAGTATTTT
TRBV9	15	TRBJ2-4	few	-	CASSEPRNPKNIQYF	TGTGCCAGCAGCGAGCCGAGGAACCCCAAAAACATTCAGTACTTC
TRBV11-1	15	TRBJ2-5	-	TRBD2	CASSLPAGGDRTQYF	TGTGCCAGCAGCTTACCAGCGGGGGGGGATAGGACCCAGTACTTC
TRBV11-2	14	TRBJ1-4	once	TRBD1	CASSLQGGAKKLFF	TGTGCCAGCAGCTTACAGGGGGGAGCTAAAAAACTGTTTTTT